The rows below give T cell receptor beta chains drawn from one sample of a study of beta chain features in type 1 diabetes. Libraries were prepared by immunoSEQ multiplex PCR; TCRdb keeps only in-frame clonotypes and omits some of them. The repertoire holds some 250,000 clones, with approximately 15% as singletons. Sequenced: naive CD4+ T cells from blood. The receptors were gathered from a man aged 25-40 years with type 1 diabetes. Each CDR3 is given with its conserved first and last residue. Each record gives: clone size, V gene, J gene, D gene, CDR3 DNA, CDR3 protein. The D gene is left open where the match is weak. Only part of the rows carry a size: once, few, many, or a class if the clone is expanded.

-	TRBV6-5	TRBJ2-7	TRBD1	TGTGCCAGCAGTTACGGACAGGGGTCCTACGAGCAGTACTTC	CASSYGQGSYEQYF
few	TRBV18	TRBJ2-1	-	TGTGCCAGCTCAATAGACAGGAGTTACAATGAGCAGTTCTTC	CASSIDRSYNEQFF
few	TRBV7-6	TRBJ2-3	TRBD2	TGTGCCAGCAGCTTAAGGACTAGCGGGGGGCCGACAGATACGCAGTATTTT	CASSLRTSGGPTDTQYF
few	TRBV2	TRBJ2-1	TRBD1	TGTGCCAGCAGCCTGGGGACAGACCCACCCTACAATGAGCAGTTCTTC	CASSLGTDPPYNEQFF
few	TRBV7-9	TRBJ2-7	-	TGTGCCAGCAGCTTAGGCAGGGCCTACGAGCAGTACTTC	CASSLGRAYEQYF
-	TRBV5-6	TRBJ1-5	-	TGTGCCAGCAGCTTGGGTTCACAGGGCAATCAGCCCCAGCATTTT	CASSLGSQGNQPQHF
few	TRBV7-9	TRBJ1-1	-	TGTGCCAGCAGATCAGAGAACACTGAAGCTTTCTTT	CASRSENTEAFF
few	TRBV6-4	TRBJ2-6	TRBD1	TGTGCCAGCAGTGACCACGACAGGGCTGGGGCCAACGTCCTGACTTTC	CASSDHDRAGANVLTF
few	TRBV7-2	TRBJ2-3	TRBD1	TGTGCCAGCAGCCAAGAGGGGGCGCGCACAGATACGCAGTATTTT	CASSQEGARTDTQYF
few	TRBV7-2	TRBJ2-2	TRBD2	TGTGCCAGCCCTTCAGCGGGAGGGCTGAACACCGGGGAGCTGTTTTTT	CASPSAGGLNTGELFF
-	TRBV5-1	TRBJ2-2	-	TGCGCCAGCAGCTTTACCACAGGCGCGAACACCGGGGAGCTGTTTTTT	CASSFTTGANTGELFF
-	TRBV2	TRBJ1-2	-	TGTGCCAGCAGTACAGGGATACGGGACGGCTACACCTTC	CASSTGIRDGYTF
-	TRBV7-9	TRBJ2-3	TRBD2	TGTGCCAGCAGCTCTTCGGGGGGACTCAGCTCATATGCAGATACGCAGTATTTT	CASSSSGGLSSYADTQYF
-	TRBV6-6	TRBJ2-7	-	TGTGCCAGCAGCCGCGGACAACTGCAGTACTTC	CASSRGQLQYF